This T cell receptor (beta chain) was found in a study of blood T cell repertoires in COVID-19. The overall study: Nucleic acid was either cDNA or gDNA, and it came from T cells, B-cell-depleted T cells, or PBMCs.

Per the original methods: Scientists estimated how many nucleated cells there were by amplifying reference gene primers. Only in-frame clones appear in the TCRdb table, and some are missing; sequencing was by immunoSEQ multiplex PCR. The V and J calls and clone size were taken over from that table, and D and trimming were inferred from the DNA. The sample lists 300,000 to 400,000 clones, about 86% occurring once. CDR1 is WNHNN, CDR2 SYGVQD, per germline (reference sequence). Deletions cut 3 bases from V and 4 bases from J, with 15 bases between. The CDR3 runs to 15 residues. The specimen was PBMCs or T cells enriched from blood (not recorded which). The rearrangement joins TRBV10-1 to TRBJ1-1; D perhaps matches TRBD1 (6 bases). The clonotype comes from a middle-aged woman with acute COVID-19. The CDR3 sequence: CASSETGTGGTEAFF. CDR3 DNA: TGCGCCAGCAGTGAAACAGGGACGGGGGGCACTGAAGCTTTCTTT.